One sample yielded the 24 T cell receptor beta chains listed below, sequenced in a study of shared clonotypes between healthy human individuals. The method was immunoSEQ multiplex PCR; TCRdb's version includes in-frame clones alone and lacks a portion of them. This sample has nearly 2 million clones; roughly 95% occur once, and the top ten carry more than 0.9%. The naive CD8 subset, CD45RO-negative cells positively selected for CCR7, excluded terminally differentiated effector memory CD45RA+ cells. Sequenced material: naive CD8+ T cells sorted from blood. These receptors all come from a man aged 18 to 35 in good health.

The chain couples TRBV13 to TRBJ1-1, with D maybe TRBD1 (5 bases). The CDR3 totals 16 residues. Looked up from germline, CDR1 is PRHDT and CDR2 is FYEKMQ (reference sequence). Trimming took 1 base from V and 1 from J, leaving 13 bases between them. The CDR3 protein is CASSLADRGANTEAFF. The CDR3 DNA reads as TGTGCCAGCAGCTTAGCCGACAGAGGCGCGAACACTGAAGCTTTCTTT.

The chain employs TRBV7-4 and TRBJ2-7; 7 nucleotides agree with TRBD1. There are 15 residues in the CDR3. The J segment lost 4 bases and the V segment lost 3 bases, leaving 9 bases of the junction unmatched. Per germline, CDR1 SGHVT and CDR2 SQSDAQ. CDR3 in amino acids: CASSFRDRVGYEQYF. CDR3 bases: TGTGCCAGCAGCTTCCGCGACAGGGTCGGGTACGAGCAGTACTTC.

The chain carries TRBV29-1 and TRBJ2-7; 7 positions match TRBD2. The CDR3 extends over 17 amino acids. Per the germline V gene, CDR1 is SQVTM and CDR2 is ANQGSEA. Germline trimming cut 0 bases from V and 6 bases from J; bases unmatched to any gene: 17. The DNA for the CDR3 is TGCAGCGTTGAAGACCCCAACCGGGCGGGAGACCCCGCCGAGCAGTACTTC. This translates into CSVEDPNRAGDPAEQYF.

The chain carries TRBV28 and TRBJ1-3, with D possibly being TRBD1 (5 bases). The CDR3 spans 17 residues. Germline CDR1 reads MDHEN; CDR2 reads SYDVKM. Trimming removed 5 bases from V and 0 bases from J, with 17 bases in between. CDR3 sequence (DNA): TGTGCCAGCAGTCCCCTCTTTGGACATCCCTCTGGAAACACCATATATTTT. Its protein product is CASSPLFGHPSGNTIYF.

V is TRBV7-9 and J is TRBJ2-7; possible D gene TRBD2, 6 bases. Germline loops: CDR1 SEHNR, CDR2 FQNEAQ (reference sequence). The CDR3 totals 15 residues. Deletions cut 5 bases from V and 1 base from J, with 15 bases between. The CDR3 reads CASSRPEGLSYEQYF. CDR3 nucleotides: TGTGCCAGCAGCCGGCCGGAGGGCCTGTCCTACGAGCAGTACTTC.

The chain combines TRBV12-2 with TRBJ1-2; the table's D call TRBD1 went unverified against the DNA. TRBV12-2 is noted as a pseudogene. The length of the CDR3 is 16 residues. The DNA for the CDR3 is TGTGCAAGTCGCTTCCAAGTTGGACAGGCTCGGTATGGCTACACCTTC. Its translation: CASRFQVGQARYGYTF.

CDR3 nucleotides: TGTGCCAGCAACCTAGGGACCGCTAACACCGGGGAGCTGTTTTTT. Translating gives CASNLGTANTGELFF. The chain links TRBV7-9 to TRBJ2-2; tentatively, D is TRBD1 or TRBD2 (5 bases each). V lost 7 bases, J lost 2 bases, and 14 bases lay in between. Germline CDR1 SEHNR, CDR2 FQNEAQ (reference sequence). The CDR3 has 15 amino acids.

For this clone: The identical CDR3 is also encoded by other nucleotide sequences in the sample. The V and J genes are TRBV11-2 and TRBJ2-7; D ambiguous. Germline V gives CDR1 SGHAT, CDR2 FQNNGV. CDR3 length: 10 residues. The V end lost 5 bases, the J end lost 4 bases, and 3 bases lay between the germline ends. The CDR3 DNA reads TGTGCCAGCAGCAATTACGAGCAGTACTTC. Translation: CASSNYEQYF.

This clone occurred a few times. Given a far larger clone just one base away, this is likely a sequencing read error. Other nucleotide sequences in the sample specify the same CDR3. The chain links TRBV9 to TRBJ1-1; a weak D match, TRBD1 (5 bases). Trimming took off 0 bases at V and 4 bases at J, with 7 bases between the two ends. This CDR3 comprises 13 residues. The germline gives CDR1 SGDLS, CDR2 YYNGEE. The CDR3 loop is CASSVGGITEAFF. As DNA, the CDR3 is TGTGCCAGCAGCGTAGGGGGGATCACTGAAGCTTTCTTT.

V and J are TRBV4-1 and TRBJ2-1; D is ambiguous. Per the germline V gene, CDR1 is MGHRA and CDR2 is YSYEKL. The CDR3 is made up of 15 amino acids. Trimming removed 0 bases at V and 9 bases at J, with 15 bases between. CDR3 in DNA: TGCGCCAGCAGCCAAGAGCGTACAGCCTGGGGTGAGCAGTTCTTC. This gives the protein CASSQERTAWGEQFF.

With regard to this clone: This sample includes further DNA sequences coding for the same CDR3. CDR3 nucleotide sequence: TGTGCCAGCAGTCCTTTAGCGGGAGGGCCAGATACGCAGTATTTT. Protein product: CASSPLAGGPDTQYF. The rearrangement uses TRBV27 and TRBJ2-3; 11 nucleotides match TRBD2. The CDR3 contains 15 residues. Trimming cost V 5 bases and J 4 bases; bases outside gene matches: 5. Germline CDR1 MNHEY, CDR2 SMNVEV (reference sequence).

The V call is TRBV6-6, the J call TRBJ2-7, with 8 positions matching TRBD1. Germline values: CDR1 MNHNY, CDR2 SVGAGI (reference sequence). V was clipped by 0 bases and J by 2 bases; unmatched bases: 0. The CDR3 contains 14 residues. In nucleotides, the CDR3 is TGTGCCAGCAGTTACTCGACAGGGGCCTACGAGCAGTACTTC. It specifies CASSYSTGAYEQYF.

This clone showed up just once. The chain has TRBV27 and TRBJ2-5; no reliable D call. Germline V gene data show CDR1 as MNHEY and CDR2 as SMNVEV (reference sequence). The V gene lost 5 bases and the J gene lost 2 bases, with 9 bases spanning the gap. The CDR3 spans 13 residues. DNA of the CDR3: TGTGCCAGCAGTCAAGGGAATCAAGAGACCCAGTACTTC. It codes for CASSQGNQETQYF.

This chain uses TRBV7-9 with TRBJ1-3; TRBD1 aligns across 11 bases. Germline values: CDR1 SEHNR, CDR2 FQNEAQ (reference sequence). V was pared by 5 bases and J by 1 base, with 7 bases of the junction left unmatched. The CDR3 is made up of 17 amino acids. The CDR3 coding sequence is TGTGCCAGCAGCGCCCGGGACAGGGGGGATTCTGGAAACACCATATATTTT. Protein product: CASSARDRGDSGNTIYF.

This clone was seen just once. This chain connects TRBV4-3 to TRBJ2-7; D is unclear. V was trimmed by 0 bases and J by 0 bases, leaving 15 bases between them. The CDR3 consists of 17 residues. Germline V lookup: CDR1 LGHNA, CDR2 YSLEER. The CDR3 spells CASSQENQPAGSYEQYF. In DNA, the CDR3 is TGCGCCAGCAGCCAAGAAAATCAACCTGCCGGCTCCTACGAGCAGTACTTC.

This clone has just a few counts. The chain uses TRBV28 and TRBJ1-2; D may be TRBD1 (6 bases). Trimming took off 3 bases at V and 4 bases at J, with 12 bases between the two ends. The CDR3 covers 14 residues. Germline V lookup: CDR1 MDHEN, CDR2 SYDVKM. DNA of the CDR3: TGTGCCAGCAGTTTGGCAGGGGACGCCTATGGCTACACCTTC. Protein sequence: CASSLAGDAYGYTF.

The chain employs TRBV6-1 and TRBJ1-6; the D gene is possibly TRBD1 (5 bases). V shed 7 bases and J shed 13 bases, with 20 bases lying between them. In germline, CDR1 is MNHNS, CDR2 SASEGT. The CDR3 runs 14 residues. The CDR3 region has the DNA TGTGCCAGCAATCAAGGACGGGACGGGTGGCCCCTCCACTTT. Its translation: CASNQGRDGWPLHF.

V usage is TRBV9 and J usage is TRBJ2-1, with 7 bases that match TRBD2. The trim removed 6 bases at V and 0 bases at J, leaving 6 bases unmatched. Per the germline V gene, CDR1 is SGDLS and CDR2 is YYNGEE. The CDR3 covers 15 residues. In DNA form, the CDR3 reads TGTGCCAGCACCCCTAGCGGAGGCTCCTACAATGAGCAGTTCTTC. This sequence encodes CASTPSGGSYNEQFF.

This chain connects TRBV28 to TRBJ1-2, with a tentative D call TRBD1 (5 bases). CDR1 and CDR2 (germline): MDHEN, SYDVKM. V lost 8 bases and J 2 bases, leaving 9 bases between the germline ends. This CDR3 has 12 residues. This CDR3 reads CASGEGNYGYTF. The CDR3 DNA reads as TGTGCCAGCGGGGAGGGGAACTATGGCTACACCTTC.

The chain uses TRBV6-5 and TRBJ1-2, with D unresolved. CDR3 size: 15 residues. Trimming took 0 bases from V and 5 from J, leaving 13 bases between them. The germline V gene encodes CDR1 MNHEY and CDR2 SVGAGI. CDR3 amino acids: CASSYSPEDAYGYTF. CDR3 sequence (DNA): TGTGCCAGCAGTTACTCGCCGGAAGATGCATATGGCTACACCTTC.

On this clone itself: This specimen includes other DNA sequences encoding the same CDR3. As DNA, the CDR3 is TGCGCCAGCAGTGGGAGCTCCTACGAGCAGTACTTC. The encoded protein is CASSGSSYEQYF. The chain links TRBV5-1 to TRBJ2-7; tentative D call: TRBD2 (5 bases). V was pared by 5 bases and J by 0 bases, with 6 bases between. The CDR3 spans 12 residues. Per germline, CDR1 SGHRS and CDR2 YFSETQ.

The chain employs TRBV5-4 and TRBJ1-1; no reliable D call. CDR1 is SGHNT, CDR2 YYREEE, per germline (reference sequence). CDR3 length: 14 residues. The germline V and J ends were trimmed by 1 base and 2 bases, with 9 bases remaining between them. The CDR3 DNA is TGTGCCAGCAGCTTGTTGACGGGAAACACTGAAGCTTTCTTT. Amino acid sequence: CASSLLTGNTEAFF.

The J gene is TRBJ2-5, the V gene TRBV13, with 7 bases fitting TRBD1. The CDR3 runs 15 residues. Trimming cost V 4 bases and J 2 bases; bases outside gene matches: 7. CDR1 and CDR2 (germline): PRHDT, FYEKMQ (reference sequence). This chain's CDR3 is CASSSRRDRQETQYF. The CDR3 nucleotides are TGTGCCAGCAGCTCTCGTAGGGACAGACAAGAGACCCAGTACTTC.

This chain uses TRBV15 with TRBJ2-2; D gene uncertain. Per the germline V gene, CDR1 is LNHNV and CDR2 is YYDKDF (reference sequence). The CDR3 loop spans 13 amino acids. V was clipped by 3 bases and J by 6 bases, with 8 bases between them. The CDR3: CATSSHYPGELFF. As DNA, the CDR3 is TGTGCCACCAGCAGTCACTATCCCGGGGAGCTGTTTTTT.